This TCR beta chain originates from a study of CD8+CD57+ T cells in acquired aplastic anemia. Using genomic DNA as the template, TCR beta VDJ and CDR3 profiling was carried out. TCRdb fed the reads into MiXCR, producing one record per CDR3 protein. The sample carries fewer than 200,000 distinct CDR3 sequences, approximately 60% recorded once. Germline V CDR1 and CDR2: SGHDT, YYEEEE. Trimming took off 1 base at V and 7 bases at J, with 8 bases between the two ends. The length of the CDR3 is 12 residues. The source material was sorted CD4+, CD8+, or CD8+CD57+ T cells (not recorded which) from PBMCs. The clonotype originates from a human donor in good health. The V gene is TRBV5-6, the J gene TRBJ1-1, with D uncertain. The CDR3 loop reads CASSLSGVEAFF. CDR3 DNA sequence: TGTGCCAGCAGCTTGTCTGGGGTTGAAGCTTTCTTT.